This T cell receptor (beta chain) was profiled in a study of Siglec-9 on CD8 T cells in melanoma. Notes on this clone: What it binds is not known.

Study-level points and caveats: An effector memory CD8+ subset marked by Siglec-9 reportedly appeared to gather in melanoma.

Profiling relied on immunoSEQ multiplex PCR, and the TCRdb table lists in-frame clones only, not all of them. The data hold approximately 35,000 clones, with about four fifths observed a single time. Germline V CDR1 and CDR2: LNHDA, SQIVND (reference sequence). This CDR3 comprises 17 residues. J gave up 4 bases and V 4 bases, and 5 bases lay outside the gene matches. Specimen: Siglec-9- CD8+ T cells sorted from blood. The TCR was taken from a human donor in good health. The chain links TRBV19 to TRBJ2-4; 15 positions match TRBD2. The CDR3 reads CASSTGTSGRWKNIQYF. The CDR3 DNA reads TGTGCCAGTAGTACCGGGACTAGCGGGAGGTGGAAAAACATTCAGTACTTC.